This T cell receptor (beta chain) was identified during a study of T cell responses to AZD1222 COVID-19 vaccine. Findings and limits, study-wide: Clonal diversity may have been underestimated, and the donors were mostly white British, with more females than males. Spike as a whole was targeted by vaccine-associated CD4 TCRs, dominant at 160-218 and 743-854.

CDR3 size: 14 residues. Trimming took 1 base from V and 4 from J, leaving 7 bases between them. Germline assignment: CDR1 LGHDT and CDR2 YNNKEL (reference sequence). Whether given at about 4 or about 12 weeks, second doses were pooled. This table comes from immunoSEQ multiplex PCR, and its TCRdb copy is limited to in-frame clones, with some not included. The data show some 280,000 clones, 94% seen once. To note about this clone: Its antigen is not identified.

This TCR was sampled from an adult who received the AZD1222 COVID-19 vaccine. The sample in question was peripheral blood, obtained 28 days after the second AZD1222 dose. This chain uses TRBV3-1 (or the pseudogene TRBV3-2) with TRBJ2-2; D call uncertain. The CDR3 DNA is TGTGCCAGCAGCCAAGCATGGGGCACCGGGGAGCTGTTTTTT. This gives the protein CASSQAWGTGELFF.